This TCR beta chain is drawn from a study of shared clonotypes between healthy human individuals (dated by TCRdb to 2019 to 2021). Regarding the complete study: Two women and a few men aged 18 to 49 years were included in the cohort. For each donor, three plates each were used for CD4 naive and CD4 memory, two plates were used for CD8 naive, and one plate was used for CD8 memory. To estimate repertoire size and how much clonotype sharing occurs between individuals, the study deeply sequenced the blood TCR repertoires of 5 or 6 healthy adults. Libraries were prepared and TCR repertoires were sequenced by different laboratories using diverse techniques, in order to increase sequencing depth and limit assay-specific biases. Leukapheresis yielded between about 0.8 and 9.5 billion PBMCs per donor.

The germline V gene (reference sequence) gives CDR1 as MNHEY and CDR2 as SMNVEV. V lost 6 bases and J lost 1 base; the stretch between them is 18 bases long. Spanning cysteine to phenylalanine, the CDR3 consists of 16 amino acids. The read is trimmed to its CDR3 DNA, 48 bases read in frame from base 1. Using the deep immunoSEQ assay, multiplex PCR amplified TCR CDR3 regions from genomic DNA. Genomic DNA extracted from each cell subset was distributed evenly over all wells of several immunoSEQ 96-well plates, and each plate served as one replicate. Each replicate PCR for sorted subsets received about 0.2 ug genomic DNA, equal to about 30,000 T cell genomes. The purified libraries were quantified using a Qubit 3.0 fluorometer, sized with a Bioanalyzer 2100, and then quantified again using the KAPA Library Quantification kit. Each immunoSEQ 96-well plate was sequenced on its own single-read 150-cycle Illumina NextSeq 550 flow cell. Concerning the study's data processing: Because only junctional sequences without quality scores were contained in the immunoSEQ output, filtering matching that applied to full-length reads could not be performed. To assign V/J genes and CDR3, sequences were annotated using PyIR, a Python wrapper for IgBLAST v1.9, with IMGT germline references. Reads with weak V/J assignments (E-value above 1e-6), missing CDR3, stop codons, out-of-frame junctions, or ambiguous translated residues were removed. V3J clonotypes were defined by identical inferred V gene, J gene, and CDR3 amino acid sequence. Percentage overlap between repertoires was computed as shared unique clonotypes divided by the size of the smaller repertoire. Repertoire richness was assessed with RTK rarefaction, the Chao1 estimator, and Recon v2.1 estimates of unobserved clonotypes. Generation probabilities for all TCRbeta clonotypes obtained by the gDNA method from four donors were computed using OLGA. TCRdb stores this immuneACCESS table with in-frame sequences only. Part of the clones is absent; in the studies checked, under half of the shortfall reflects unresolved V genes, and no reason is known for the rest. The V and J calls and clone size were taken over from that table, and D and trimming were inferred from the DNA. This sample is represented by roughly 2.2 million clones; approximately 90% of them were singletons. The ten biggest clones cover approximately 0.4% of the sample.

Note on this clone: The antigen it recognizes is unknown. No much larger clone is present one base from it, and per-base qualities are unavailable.

Overall study results and their limits: Clonotypes shared by all four sorted-subset donors showed higher generation probabilities than non-shared clonotypes. Sampling was limited to blood, and TCR repertoires in tissue likely differ from TCR repertoires in blood. Pairwise subsampling indicated that sequencing depth was expected to affect the degree of clonotype sharing among donors. Larger estimated clonotype richness was generally found for naive subsets than for memory subsets. Because the study included only a small number of donors, the genetic and exposure-history diversity represented was limited. Across a handful of donors, about 4.5% of naive CD4, 3% to 4% of naive CD8, 2% to 2.5% of memory CD4, and approximately 0.4% of memory CD8 clonotypes were shared. Even with the large sequencing depth, rarefaction of the sorted-subset datasets indicated that sequencing was incomplete.

The donors were healthy, HIV-negative adults who had no recently reported acute infections or vaccinations. Only Caucasian adults living in Nashville, Tennessee, USA were represented among the donors. CD4+ T cells were enriched by magnetic negative selection; naive cells were then positively selected on CD45RA, and the negative fraction formed the memory subset. Blood was obtained by leukapheresis, after which PBMCs were separated by Ficoll-Histopaque density gradient centrifugation and cryopreserved in liquid nitrogen vapor phase. Analytical flow cytometry was used to check the purity and quantity of each magnetically sorted T cell population. Each sorted fraction had its genomic DNA isolated and then quantified by UV absorbance on a Nanodrop 2000c.

The origin of this receptor is a man younger than 30 in good health. Some clones in this sample may be carry-over from other donors' samples. The sequence links TRBV27 to TRBJ1-1; TRBD1 is a possible D gene, resting on 5 matching bases. Sequencing used naive CD4+ T cells from PBMCs. Taken with the paper, the label for cell subset or site translates to: CD45RA+ positively selected. The CDR3 region has the sequence CASSPIGWTTNTEAFF. In nucleotides, the sequence is TGTGCCAGCAGCCCCATAGGTTGGACAACGAACACTGAAGCTTTCTTT.